This T cell receptor (beta chain) emerged from a study of T cell repertoires in cytomegalovirus infection. Study outcomes and limitations: There were HLA-C-restricted CMV-specific TCR beta clonotypes dominating the ex vivo response.

One entry per CDR3 protein results from TCRdb running MiXCR on the reads. Here the sample spans 150,000 or so distinct CDR3 sequences, about a fifth being singletons. To note about this clonotype: The antigen is not known.

Germline assignment: CDR1 SGHVS and CDR2 FNYEAQ. CDR3 length equals 15 residues. V lost 2 bases and J 3 bases, leaving 13 bases between the germline ends. The source was CD8+ T cells from cultured PBMCs, collected from culture after CMV antigen stimulation. The chain combines TRBV7-6 with TRBJ2-5, with D tentatively TRBD2 (5 bases). The TCR comes from a human donor in good health (CMV status not recorded). Some clones in this sample may be carry-over from other donors' samples. For the CDR3, the DNA is TGTGCCAGCAGCTTACGGGCCGCGCGGGAAGAGACCCAGTACTTC. It translates to CASSLRAAREETQYF.